The 21 T cell receptor beta chains reported below all come from one sample, sequenced in a study of T cell responses to AZD1222 COVID-19 vaccine. TCRdb's copy holds only in-frame clones and misses some; the assay was immunoSEQ multiplex PCR. The sample has 95,000 to 150,000 clones; 80% to 90% are singletons. Specimen: peripheral blood, collected on day 0 of AZD1222 vaccination. These TCRs come from an adult in good health.

The chain recombines TRBV2 with TRBJ2-3; 7 nucleotides agree with TRBD2. Germline CDR1 SNHLY, CDR2 FYNNEI. This CDR3 region has 14 residues. Trimming at V came to 3 bases and at J to 4 bases, leaving 4 bases not matched to a gene. The CDR3, as DNA: TGTGCCAGCAGTGATTGGGGGGGATCAGATACGCAGTATTTT. Protein: CASSDWGGSDTQYF.

The CDR3 DNA reads as TGTGCCAGCTCACCAACCTCAGGGTCCGGGGCCAACGTCCTGACTTTC. Protein: CASSPTSGSGANVLTF. V usage is TRBV18 and J usage is TRBJ2-6; the D gene is possibly TRBD1 (5 bases). CDR1 KGHSH and CDR2 LQKENI come from the germline V gene. The V end lost 2 bases, the J end lost 4 bases, and 12 bases lay between the germline ends. The CDR3 totals 16 residues.

The rearrangement uses TRBV11-3 and TRBJ2-2; possibly TRBD1 for D (6 bases). In germline, CDR1 is SGHNT, CDR2 YENEEA. V lost 0 bases and J 0 bases, leaving 14 bases between the germline ends. The CDR3 covers 18 residues. The CDR3 reads CASSLELSGQPNTGELFF. In DNA, the CDR3 is TGTGCCAGCAGCTTAGAACTTTCAGGACAGCCGAACACCGGGGAGCTGTTTTTT. The whole variable domain, filled in from reference TRBV11-3 and TRBJ2-2, reads EAGVVQSPRYKIIEKKQPVAFWCNPISGHNTLYWYLQNLGQGPELLIRYENEEAVDDSQLPKDRFSAERLKGVDSTLKIQPAELGDSAVYLCASSLELSGQPNTGELFFGEGSRLTVL.

This rearrangement joins TRBV6-6 to TRBJ1-1, with D perhaps matching TRBD1 (6 bases). CDR1 and CDR2 (germline): MNHNY, SVGAGI (reference sequence). V gave up 2 bases and J gave up 2 bases, with 9 bases separating them. The CDR3 is 14 amino acids. The CDR3 DNA reads TGTGCCAGCAGTTACAGGGGGGGCAACACTGAAGCTTTCTTT. Translating it yields CASSYRGGNTEAFF.

The chain joins TRBV5-4 to TRBJ1-3; D is possibly TRBD1 (5 bases). V was clipped by 1 base and J by 3 bases, with 5 bases between them. The CDR3 runs to 13 residues. Per the germline V gene, CDR1 is SGHNT and CDR2 is YYREEE (reference sequence). The CDR3 loop is CASSLQGGNTIYF. In DNA, the CDR3 is TGTGCCAGCAGCTTGCAGGGTGGAAACACCATATATTTT.

This chain joins TRBV5-1 and TRBJ2-1; 11 nucleotides agree with TRBD2. The CDR3 is 17 residues long. From germline, CDR1 is SGHRS and CDR2 YFSETQ. V was clipped by 2 bases and J by 4 bases; unmatched bases: 8. The CDR3 nucleotides are TGCGCCAGCAGCTTATCGTCACTAGCGGGGGCTTACAATGAGCAGTTCTTC. Amino acid sequence: CASSLSSLAGAYNEQFF.

V is TRBV28 and J is TRBJ1-1; perhaps TRBD1 as D (5 bases). Trimming shortened V by 2 bases and J by 1 base, and 11 bases separated the two germline ends. The CDR3 contains 15 residues. Germline V gene sequence: CDR1 MDHEN, CDR2 SYDVKM. CDR3 region: CASSLGSQGNTEAFF. CDR3 nucleotide sequence: TGTGCCAGCAGTTTAGGGTCCCAGGGGAACACTGAAGCTTTCTTT.

This clone appeared a few times. The rearrangement uses TRBV5-1 and TRBJ1-2; 10 bases fit TRBD1. The CDR3 runs 14 residues. V was pared by 0 bases and J by 9 bases, with 5 bases of the junction left unmatched. Germline-derived CDR1 and CDR2 are SGHRS and YFSETQ. CDR3 amino acids: CASSLAGTGESYTF. The CDR3 DNA follows: TGCGCCAGCAGCTTGGCCGGGACAGGGGAAAGCTACACCTTC.

The CDR3 DNA follows: TGTGCCAGCAGCCTAACCGGGACAGGGGGCCCTGCTACTGAAGCTTTCTTT. Its protein product is CASSLTGTGGPATEAFF. The chain is built from TRBV7-6 and TRBJ1-1, with 12 bases that match TRBD1. The CDR3 has 17 residues. The germline V gene encodes CDR1 SGHVS and CDR2 FNYEAQ. V shed 5 bases and J 5 bases; nucleotides not matched to a gene: 12.

V gene TRBV5-1 combines with J gene TRBJ2-7, with 11 bases that match TRBD2. J gave up 5 bases and V 1 base, and 5 bases lay outside the gene matches. Germline assignment: CDR1 SGHRS and CDR2 YFSETQ. The CDR3 is 15 residues long. The CDR3 here is CASSLSLAGANEQYF. DNA for the CDR3: TGCGCCAGCAGCTTGTCACTAGCGGGAGCTAACGAGCAGTACTTC.

This clone was picked up one time. The rearrangement joins TRBV14 to TRBJ1-2, with a possible D match to TRBD1 (6 bases). The CDR3 loop spans 15 amino acids. Trimming took off 3 bases at V and 4 bases at J, with 15 bases between the two ends. The germline gives CDR1 SGHDN, CDR2 FVKESK. DNA of the CDR3: TGTGCCAGCAGCCACACAACTGGGGGCTCCTATGGCTACACCTTC. It specifies CASSHTTGGSYGYTF.

The rearrangement joins TRBV3-1 (or the pseudogene TRBV3-2) to TRBJ2-7, with D tentatively TRBD1 (5 bases). CDR3 length: 14 residues. Germline loops: CDR1 LGHDT, CDR2 YNNKEL (reference sequence). V was pared by 2 bases and J by 5 bases, with 13 bases between. Here the CDR3 reads CASSQSIGAHEQYF. DNA for the CDR3: TGTGCCAGCAGCCAATCAATAGGGGCCCACGAGCAGTACTTC.

The chain carries TRBV7-2 and TRBJ1-1; D possibly corresponds to TRBD1 (5 bases). This CDR3 has 13 amino acids. Germline V gene data show CDR1 as SGHTA and CDR2 as FQGNSA. V gave up 3 bases and J gave up 9 bases, with 14 bases separating them. CDR3 residues: CASSFPGMGKAFF. CDR3 bases: TGTGCCAGCAGCTTCCCAGGGATGGGAAAAGCTTTCTTT.

This clone was found once. The chain is built from TRBV18 and TRBJ1-1, with 11 positions matching TRBD1. Germline trimming cut 0 bases from V and 7 bases from J; bases unmatched to any gene: 4. Germline CDR1 and CDR2: KGHSH and LQKENI. The CDR3 has 15 residues. The CDR3 loop reads CASSPPGQGVVEAFF. CDR3 DNA: TGTGCCAGCTCACCACCGGGACAGGGGGTGGTTGAAGCTTTCTTT. Using reference TRBV18 and TRBJ1-1 for the parts outside the CDR3, the full variable domain is NAGVMQNPRHLVRRRGQEARLRCSPMKGHSHVYWYRQLPEEGLKFMVYLQKENIIDESGMPKERFSAEFPKEGPSILRIQQVVRGDSAAYFCASSPPGQGVVEAFFGQGTRLTVV.

The chain has TRBV9 and TRBJ2-2, with 7 positions matching TRBD2. CDR3 size: 16 residues. Germline trimming cut 0 bases from V and 2 bases from J; bases unmatched to any gene: 4. Germline V lookup: CDR1 SGDLS, CDR2 YYNGEE. CDR3 nucleotides: TGTGCCAGCAGCGTAGAGGCTAGCGGCAACACCGGGGAGCTGTTTTTT. This codes for CASSVEASGNTGELFF.

This chain uses TRBV28 with TRBJ2-1, with no clear D. V lost 1 base, J lost 7 bases, and 5 bases lay in between. The CDR3 has 12 amino acids. Germline CDR1 and CDR2: MDHEN and SYDVKM. The CDR3 DNA reads as TGTGCCAGCAGTTTATCAAATAATGAGCAGTTCTTC. Its protein is CASSLSNNEQFF.

The gene calls are TRBV3-1 (or the pseudogene TRBV3-2) and TRBJ1-1, with 8 nucleotides matching TRBD1. The J segment lost 4 bases and the V segment lost 1 base, leaving 8 bases of the junction unmatched. Germline assignment: CDR1 LGHDT and CDR2 YNNKEL (reference sequence). The CDR3 is made up of 16 amino acids. CDR3 sequence (DNA): TGTGCCAGCAGCCAAGGTGGACAGGGTGTAGGCACTGAAGCTTTCTTT. Translated: CASSQGGQGVGTEAFF.

The genes are TRBV10-1 and TRBJ2-7, with 7 bases aligning to TRBD2. The CDR3 extends over 13 amino acids. Losses at the gene ends were 6 bases for V and 3 bases for J; bases not matched to a gene: 5. Per the germline V gene, CDR1 is WNHNN and CDR2 is SYGVQD (reference sequence). This CDR3 reads CASRGRGSYEQYF. CDR3 nucleotide sequence: TGCGCCAGCAGGGGGAGGGGAAGCTACGAGCAGTACTTC.

The chain couples TRBV2 to TRBJ2-2; tentatively, D is TRBD1 (6 bases). CDR1 is SNHLY and CDR2 is FYNNEI in the germline V gene. The ends were cut back, 3 bases at V and 3 bases at J, with 14 bases in the middle. The CDR3 spans 16 residues. CDR3 bases: TGTGCCAGCAGTGACTGGGGGCAGAGTTACACCGGGGAGCTGTTTTTT. This sequence encodes CASSDWGQSYTGELFF.

The V gene is TRBV28, the J gene TRBJ1-1; 9 positions match TRBD1. J was trimmed by 4 bases and V by 6 bases; bases with no gene match: 6. CDR1 is MDHEN, CDR2 SYDVKM, per germline. The CDR3 consists of 14 residues. CDR3 protein: CASSPGTGFTEAFF. For the CDR3, the DNA is TGTGCCAGCAGCCCCGGGACAGGGTTCACTGAAGCTTTCTTT.

The gene calls are TRBV6-1 and TRBJ1-2, with 8 bases lining up with TRBD1. This CDR3 region has 14 residues. J was trimmed by 4 bases and V by 3 bases; bases with no gene match: 4. CDR1 is MNHNS, CDR2 SASEGT, per germline. The CDR3 DNA reads as TGTGCCAGCAGTGAGATGGACAGGGCCTATGGCTACACCTTC. This gives the protein CASSEMDRAYGYTF.